The sequence of this T cell receptor beta chain was determined in a study of T cells after yellow fever vaccination. The TCR cDNA carried a universal primer site and UMIs from 5'RACE template switching. TCRdb passed the 5' RACE reads through MiXCR, listing each CDR3 protein once. The sample comprises about 50,000 distinct CDR3 sequences, around 6.1% of which are singletons, and less than 40% rests with the top ten. Broader study findings: Secondary responses were weaker yet peaked faster, day 5 versus 15. Boosting was followed by the reappearance of most primary-vaccination clones (roughly 95% CD4, about 88% CD8).

This clonotype came up many times. The starting material was PBMCs, either bulk or a sorted T-cell subset (CD4+, CD8+, memory, or dextramer-sorted; not recorded which), obtained on the day of the yellow fever booster vaccination. The source is a man between 18 and 29 years old who received the YFV17D yellow fever vaccine.

The CDR3 coding sequence is TGCGCCAGCAGCTTGGGGACCGGGACACAGACCGAAGCTTTCTTT. Protein sequence: CASSLGTGTQTEAFF. The chain is built from TRBV5-1 and TRBJ1-1; a weak D match, TRBD1 (6 bases). The CDR3 consists of 15 residues. The V end lost 0 bases, the J end lost 8 bases, and 17 bases lay between the germline ends. Germline loops: CDR1 SGHRS, CDR2 YFSETQ.